Below are 22 T cell receptor beta chains sequenced from a single sample in a study of T cells in Graves' hyperthyroidism and ophthalmopathy. TCR beta CDR3 regions were amplified from RNA. TCR CDR3 regions were first amplified by RT-PCR with HTBI primers. TCRdb redid the calling of the multiplex PCR reads with MiXCR, one entry per CDR3 protein. Of around 380,000 distinct CDR3 sequences in the sample, approximately 15% were seen once. The sequencing sample was made of blood. These receptors were obtained from a man between 25 and 39 years old with Graves' hyperthyroidism that later progressed to Graves' ophthalmopathy.

As concerns this clonotype: A read error may be the cause here, since a much bigger clone is one base away. V is TRBV2 and J is TRBJ2-3; maybe TRBD1 (5 bases). V lost 0 bases, J lost 7 bases, and 26 bases lay in between. Per germline, CDR1 SNHLY and CDR2 FYNNEI. There are 19 residues in the CDR3. CDR3 sequence: CASSEAEGARGISSNTQYF. DNA for the CDR3: TGTGCCAGCAGTGAAGCGGAAGGGGCAAGGGGTATCTCCTCCAATACGCAGTATTTT.

This clonotype was seen many times. The rearrangement joins TRBV11-3 to TRBJ2-7; D call uncertain. Germline assignment: CDR1 SGHNT and CDR2 YENEEA. V gave up 5 bases and J gave up 0 bases, with 8 bases separating them. The CDR3 extends over 13 amino acids. CDR3 amino acids: CASSGSLSYEQYF. In DNA, the CDR3 is TGTGCCAGCAGCGGATCTCTCTCCTACGAGCAGTACTTC.

The chain has TRBV10-3 and TRBJ2-5; perhaps TRBD1 as D (5 bases). Germline V lookup: CDR1 ENHRY, CDR2 SYGVKD. V lost 6 bases, J lost 3 bases, and 11 bases lay in between. This CDR3 comprises 13 residues. CDR3 sequence: CAISRQGEETQYF. CDR3 coding DNA: TGTGCCATCAGCCGTCAGGGTGAAGAGACCCAGTACTTC.

This clonotype was seen repeatedly, ten times or more. The chain employs TRBV11-2 and TRBJ1-1; 11 nucleotides line up with TRBD1. CDR1 is SGHAT, CDR2 FQNNGV, per germline. V gave up 5 bases and J gave up 4 bases; unmatched junction bases: 12. The CDR3 runs to 17 residues. CDR3 DNA sequence: TGTGCCAGCAGCACCGGGACAGGGGGTTACGGTTCCACTGAAGCTTTCTTT. Its protein is CASSTGTGGYGSTEAFF.

Concerning this clonotype: A much more abundant neighbour one base away suggests this may be a read error. V and J are TRBV6-1 and TRBJ2-1; 12 nucleotides line up with TRBD2. Per the germline V gene, CDR1 is MNHNS and CDR2 is SASEGT. V dropped 10 bases and J dropped 7; count of bases not matched to a gene: 8. The CDR3 is 14 residues long. The CDR3 DNA reads TGTGCCACCAAACTAGCGGGGGGAGAGAATGAGCAGTTCTTC. Translating gives CATKLAGGENEQFF.

Remarks on this clonotype: This may be a read error: a much more frequent sequence differs by one nucleotide. CDR3 sequence: CASGGRNYGYTF. CDR3 coding DNA: TGTGCCAGCGGGGGACGGAATTATGGCTACACCTTC. This chain joins TRBV19 and TRBJ1-2; possibly TRBD1 for D (5 bases). Germline assignment: CDR1 LNHDA and CDR2 SQIVND (reference sequence). The CDR3 covers 12 residues. V lost 9 bases and J 5 bases, leaving 13 bases between the germline ends.

This clonotype was recorded at least ten times. The chain is built from TRBV12-3 or TRBV12-4 and TRBJ1-1, with 7 bases fitting TRBD1. CDR3 length: 15 residues. The junction had 6 bases not matched to a gene; V was cut back by 5 bases and J by 0 bases. CDR3 amino acids: CASSVWTGMNTEAFF. The DNA of the CDR3 is TGTGCCAGCAGTGTATGGACAGGAATGAACACTGAAGCTTTCTTT.

The gene calls are TRBV19 and TRBJ2-2, with D unresolved. Trimming left V 6 bases short and J 6 bases short, with 14 bases between. The CDR3 is made up of 14 amino acids. CDR1 is LNHDA, CDR2 SQIVND, per germline (reference sequence). The CDR3 nucleotides are TGTGCCAGTAGACCCGTAGGGTCGGCCGGGGAGCTGTTTTTT. It yields the protein CASRPVGSAGELFF.

In its sample, this clonotype was seen many times. The chain couples TRBV7-8 to TRBJ1-5; 10 positions agree with TRBD1. CDR1 and CDR2 from the germline V gene are SGHVS and FQNEAQ. V trimming: 4 bases; J trimming: 6 bases; junction bases outside the gene matches: 6. The CDR3 sequence is 15 residues long. The CDR3 reads CASSYGTGVGQPQHF. The DNA of the CDR3 is TGTGCCAGCAGCTACGGGACAGGGGTAGGTCAGCCCCAGCATTTT.

Notes on this clonotype: Compared with germline, one end of the junction differs, possibly owing to a read error. The chain uses TRBV13 and TRBJ2-2; the match to TRBD1 covers 8 bases. There are 16 residues in the CDR3. Germline CDR1 PRHDT, CDR2 FYEKMQ (reference sequence). The CDR3 bases are TGTGCCAGCAGCTTAGCTGGACAGGGTAACACCGGGGAGCCGTTTTTT. Its translation is CASSLAGQGNTGEPFF.

This clonotype was counted a few times. V is TRBV18 and J is TRBJ1-3; weak D call: TRBD1 (5 bases). CDR1 and CDR2 from the germline V gene are KGHSH and LQKENI. The CDR3 has 15 amino acids. Between the trimmed V and J ends, which lost 6 bases and 4 bases, there was a span of 16 bases. The CDR3 DNA sequence: TGTGCCAGCTCGCCCGGGACCGCCGGGGGAAACACCATATATTTT. The encoded protein is CASSPGTAGGNTIYF.

Many counts were recorded for this clonotype. The J gene is TRBJ2-1, the V gene TRBV28, with TRBD2 matching 14 bases. With 8 bases clipped from V and 7 bases from J, the junction kept 7 bases outside the gene matches. CDR1 and CDR2 from the germline V gene are MDHEN and SYDVKM. This CDR3 is built from 15 residues. CDR3 in DNA: TGTGCCAGCGGAAAGACTAGCGGGGGGGCGAATGAGCAGTTCTTC. This gives the protein CASGKTSGGANEQFF.

Note on this clonotype: One junction end disagrees with the germline gene, perhaps due to a read error. The chain joins TRBV6-1 to TRBJ2-7; 7 bases fit TRBD2. Germline CDR1 is MNHNS and CDR2 is SASEGT. This CDR3 is built from 16 residues. CDR3 DNA sequence: TGTGCCGGCAGTGACGGAGCAGCGGGGCGTGCGGGCGAGCAGTACTTC. This sequence encodes CAGSDGAAGRAGEQYF.

This clonotype showed up many times. V and J are TRBV12-3 or TRBV12-4 and TRBJ2-5; D is ambiguous. Trimming took off 3 bases at V and 6 bases at J, with 8 bases between the two ends. This CDR3 spans 12 amino acids. The CDR3 region has the DNA TGTGCCAGCAGTTTGGGCAGCCAGACCCAGTACTTC. It encodes CASSLGSQTQYF.

Comment on this clonotype: A much bigger clone sits one base away, suggesting this may be a read error. The J gene is TRBJ1-1, the V gene TRBV20-1; D ambiguous. The V and J ends lost 1 base and 0 bases respectively, with 0 bases between them. CDR3 size: 11 residues. The germline gives CDR1 DFQATT, CDR2 SNEGSKA (reference sequence). The CDR3 DNA sequence: TGCAGTGCTAGAGTGAACACTGAAGCTTTCTTT. Translation gives CSARVNTEAFF.

J is TRBJ2-5 and V is TRBV11-1; 8 bases line up with TRBD2. The junction had 7 bases not matched to a gene; V was cut back by 2 bases and J by 5 bases. There are 15 residues in the CDR3. Looked up from germline, CDR1 is SGHAT and CDR2 is FQDESV (reference sequence). The CDR3 DNA is TGTGCCAGCAGCTTATTCGGGGGGGCCGCGGAGACCCAGTACTTC. It is translated as CASSLFGGAAETQYF.

Many counts were recorded for this clonotype. The V gene is TRBV11-2, the J gene TRBJ1-1, with D hard to call. The V end was cut by 3 bases, the J end by 1 base, with 9 bases between. Germline V gene data show CDR1 as SGHAT and CDR2 as FQNNGV. The CDR3 has 14 residues. The CDR3 reads CASSLRRANTEAFF. The CDR3, as DNA: TGTGCCAGCAGCTTGCGTCGCGCGAACACTGAAGCTTTCTTT.

This clonotype came up many times. The V and J genes are TRBV20-1 and TRBJ2-3, with 11 bases aligning to TRBD2. This CDR3 comprises 15 residues. CDR1 is DFQATT, CDR2 SNEGSKA, per germline (reference sequence). V dropped 1 base and J dropped 6; count of bases not matched to a gene: 6. CDR3 region: CSARGASGGLDTQYF. The CDR3 DNA sequence: TGCAGTGCTAGAGGGGCTAGCGGGGGGCTGGATACGCAGTATTTT.

Ten or more counts support this clonotype. V and J are TRBV11-1 and TRBJ2-3; tentatively, D is TRBD1 (6 bases). The V gene lost 3 bases and the J gene lost 6 bases, with 13 bases spanning the gap. The CDR3 runs 14 residues. Germline CDR1 reads SGHAT; CDR2 reads FQDESV (reference sequence). CDR3 sequence (DNA): TGTGCCAGCAGCTTCAGGGGTCGTGGGGATACGCAGTATTTT. Encoded protein: CASSFRGRGDTQYF.

This clonotype showed up many times. V is TRBV12-3 or TRBV12-4 and J is TRBJ1-1; D may be TRBD1 (5 bases). The V end lost 4 bases, the J end lost 4 bases, and 16 bases lay between the germline ends. This CDR3 is built from 15 residues. The chain's CDR3 is CASSSWGPEGTEAFF. CDR3 sequence (DNA): TGTGCCAGCAGTTCCTGGGGCCCTGAGGGCACTGAAGCTTTCTTT.

This clonotype has ten or more counts. This chain joins TRBV9 and TRBJ2-7; TRBD2 matches at 7 bases. CDR3 length equals 14 residues. V lost 4 bases, J lost 0 bases, and 4 bases stayed unmatched. Germline V lookup: CDR1 SGDLS, CDR2 YYNGEE. Here the CDR3 reads CASSKGGDSYEQYF. The CDR3 nucleotides are TGTGCCAGCAGCAAGGGAGGGGACTCCTACGAGCAGTACTTC.

This clonotype has ten or more counts. V and J are TRBV12-3 or TRBV12-4 and TRBJ2-2; 12 positions match TRBD2. The CDR3 has 16 amino acids. With V trimmed by 3 bases and J by 6 bases, 5 bases remained unmatched. CDR3 DNA sequence: TGTGCCAGCAGTTTCACTAGCGGGGGGAGTCCCGGGGAGCTGTTTTTT. This codes for CASSFTSGGSPGELFF.